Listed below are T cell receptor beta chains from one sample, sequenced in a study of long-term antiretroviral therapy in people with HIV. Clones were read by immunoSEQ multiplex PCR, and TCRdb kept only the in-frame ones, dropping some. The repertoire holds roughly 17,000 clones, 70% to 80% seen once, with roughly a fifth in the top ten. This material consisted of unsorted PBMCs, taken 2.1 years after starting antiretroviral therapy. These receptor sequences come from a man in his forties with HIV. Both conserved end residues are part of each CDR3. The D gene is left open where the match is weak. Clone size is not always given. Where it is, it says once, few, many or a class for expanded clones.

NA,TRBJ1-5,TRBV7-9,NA,TGTGCCAGCAGCTTAGCTGATCAGCCCCAGCATTTT,CASSLADQPQHF
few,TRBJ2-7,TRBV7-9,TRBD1,TGTGCCAGCAGCCGACAGGGGATGGCCTCCTACGAGCAGTACTTC,CASSRQGMASYEQYF
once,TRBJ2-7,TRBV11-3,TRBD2,TGTGCCAGCAGCGAAAGCCCCCGGGGGGGCCTCTACGAGCAGTACTTC,CASSESPRGGLYEQYF
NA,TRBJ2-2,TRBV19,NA,TGTGCCAGTAGTCCACGGGCGTGGACCGGGGAGCTGTTTTTT,CASSPRAWTGELFF
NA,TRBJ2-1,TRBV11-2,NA,TGTGCCAGCAGCTCAGAGGGGCAGAATGAGCAGTTCTTC,CASSSEGQNEQFF
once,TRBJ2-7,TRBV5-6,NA,TGTGCCAGCAGTTTTGTCCAGGCCTACGAGCAGTACTTC,CASSFVQAYEQYF
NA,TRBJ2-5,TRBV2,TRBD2,TGTGCCAGCACTTCGACTAGCGGGGTGGAGACCCAGTACTTC,CASTSTSGVETQYF
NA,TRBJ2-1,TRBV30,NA,TGTGCCTGGAGTGTATTGCGGGACTCGCAGTTCTTC,CAWSVLRDSQFF
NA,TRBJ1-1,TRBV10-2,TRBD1,TGCGCCAGCAGACAGGGGGCAGGAACTGAAGCTTTCTTT,CASRQGAGTEAFF
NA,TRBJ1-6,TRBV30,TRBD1,TGTGCCTGGAGTCCCGGGACAGGGTTCCCCCTCCACTTT,CAWSPGTGFPLHF
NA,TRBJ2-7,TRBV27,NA,TGTGCCAGCAGCGGCCCCCTGGGCGAGCAGTACTTC,CASSGPLGEQYF
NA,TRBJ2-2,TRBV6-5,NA,TGTGCCAGCAGTCGGACACACACCGGGGAGCTGTTTTTT,CASSRTHTGELFF
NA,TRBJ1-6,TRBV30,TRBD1,TGTGCCTGGACCCTGGACAGGGGAGACTCACCCCTCCACTTT,CAWTLDRGDSPLHF
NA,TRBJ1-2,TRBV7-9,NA,TGTGCCAGCAGCTTATGGCAGGAGGATGGCTACACCTTC,CASSLWQEDGYTF
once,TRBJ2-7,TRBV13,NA,TGTGCCAGCAGCCGGACGGTTAGCTCCTACGAGCAGTACTTC,CASSRTVSSYEQYF
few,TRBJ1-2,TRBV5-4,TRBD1,TGTGCCAGCAGCTTGGGCGACAGGGGAGGAGATGGCTACACCTTC,CASSLGDRGGDGYTF
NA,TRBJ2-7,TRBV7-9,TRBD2,TGTGCCAGCAGCCGAGGCGGCGGGGGGCAACCCCACGAGCAGTACTTC,CASSRGGGGQPHEQYF
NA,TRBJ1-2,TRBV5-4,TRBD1,TGTGCCAGCAGCTCGGACAGGAAGTATGGCTACACCTTC,CASSSDRKYGYTF
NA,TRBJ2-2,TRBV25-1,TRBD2,TGTGCCAGCAGTGAGGGACTAGGTGGCTCCGGGGAGCTGTTTTTT,CASSEGLGGSGELFF
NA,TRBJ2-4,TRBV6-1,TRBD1,TGTGCCAGCAGTGGAGGGACAGGGGGTTCGGTAGCCAAAAACATTCAGTACTTC,CASSGGTGGSVAKNIQYF
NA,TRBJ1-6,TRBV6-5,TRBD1,TGTGCCAGCCGAAGTACAGGGGAGAATTCACCCCTCCACTTT,CASRSTGENSPLHF
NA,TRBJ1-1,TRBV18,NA,TGTGCCAGCTCACTAGAGAACACTGAAGCTTTCTTT,CASSLENTEAFF
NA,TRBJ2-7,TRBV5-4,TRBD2,TGTGCCAGCAGCACTGGGGGGGTGAGGGACGAGCAGTACTTC,CASSTGGVRDEQYF
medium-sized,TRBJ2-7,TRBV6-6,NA,TGTGCCAGCAGTTACTCGTCCAGCTACGAGCAGTACTTC,CASSYSSSYEQYF
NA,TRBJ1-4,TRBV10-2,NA,TGCGCCAGCCAGGAGCGGGAAAAACTGTTTTTT,CASQEREKLFF
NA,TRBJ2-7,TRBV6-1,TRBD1,TGTGCCAGCAGTCTGGTGGCAGGGGGCCACGAGCAGTACTTC,CASSLVAGGHEQYF
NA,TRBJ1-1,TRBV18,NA,TGTGCCAGCTCACCACTGGGGGGCGCGGGCACTGAAGCTTTCTTT,CASSPLGGAGTEAFF